This TCR beta chain was sequenced in a study of T-cell reconstitution after alpha-beta-depleted transplantation in children. A library of TCRbeta sequences, prepared with unique molecular identifiers, was generated. MiXCR was run by TCRdb on the PCR reads, yielding one entry per CDR3 protein. The sample consists of about 900,000 distinct CDR3 sequences, roughly 31% of them appearing once. The sample in question was PBMCs, mostly from graft donor cells, obtained 360 days after TCRalphabeta/CD19-depleted stem cell transplant. The clonotype originates from a boy under two years old who had a stem cell transplant for SCID, so the T cells may come from the graft donor.

The CDR3 region has the DNA TGTGCCACCAGCAGCTTCAGGGGAGGCGGGGAGCTGTTTTTT. Translating gives CATSSFRGGGELFF. The chain carries TRBV15 and TRBJ2-2; D is possibly TRBD1 or TRBD2 (6 bases each). V shed 3 bases and J shed 7 bases, with 12 bases lying between them. Germline CDR1 and CDR2: LNHNV and YYDKDF (reference sequence). CDR3 length equals 14 residues.